These 27 T cell receptor beta chains share one sample of origin, sequenced in a study of shared clonotypes between healthy human individuals. Profiling relied on immunoSEQ multiplex PCR, and the TCRdb table lists in-frame clones only, not all of them. Among more than 2 million clones listed, 85% to 95% were seen once. It was CD45RO-negative cells, positively selected for CCR7, that made up naive CD8 cells, with terminally differentiated effector memory CD45RA+ cells excluded. Input material: naive CD8+ T cells sorted from blood. These receptors originate from a man between 18 and 29 years old in good health.

The CDR3, as DNA: TGTGCCAGCAGCCCCGGGACAGGGGTTATGGAGACCCAGTACTTC. This encodes CASSPGTGVMETQYF. This chain joins TRBV7-9 and TRBJ2-5; 10 bases map to TRBD1. Germline assignment: CDR1 SEHNR and CDR2 FQNEAQ (reference sequence). With 5 bases clipped from V and 5 bases from J, the junction kept 8 bases outside the gene matches. This CDR3 comprises 15 residues.

The chain has TRBV9 and TRBJ2-7; unclear D gene. Germline V lookup: CDR1 SGDLS, CDR2 YYNGEE. The CDR3 contains 14 residues. Trimming pared 1 base from V and 2 bases from J, leaving 10 bases between. CDR3 in DNA: TGTGCCAGCAGCGTACGGGCCTCCACCTACGAGCAGTACTTC. Its translation is CASSVRASTYEQYF.

The V and J genes are TRBV4-1 and TRBJ2-1; D gene uncertain. The CDR3 is 13 amino acids. Germline V gene data show CDR1 as MGHRA and CDR2 as YSYEKL. V was pared by 4 bases and J by 5 bases, with 9 bases between. The CDR3 loop reads CASSLGHHNEQFF. The CDR3, as DNA: TGCGCCAGCAGCCTAGGGCATCACAATGAGCAGTTCTTC.

A single count supports this clone. The chain recombines TRBV10-3 with TRBJ1-1, with D maybe TRBD1 (6 bases). This CDR3 is 13 amino acids long. The V end lost 6 bases, the J end lost 0 bases, and 8 bases lay between the germline ends. The germline V gene encodes CDR1 ENHRY and CDR2 SYGVKD. DNA for the CDR3: TGTGCCATCAGGGACAGCTTGAACACTGAAGCTTTCTTT. Its protein product is CAIRDSLNTEAFF.

The chain links TRBV28 to TRBJ2-5; D possibly matches TRBD1 or TRBD2 (5 bases each). Germline assignment: CDR1 MDHEN and CDR2 SYDVKM. The ends were cut back, 2 bases at V and 2 bases at J, with 21 bases in the middle. This CDR3 is 18 amino acids long. CDR3 nucleotides: TGTGCCAGCAGTTTAATAAGGCCCGACGGGGCTTTACAAGAGACCCAGTACTTC. It encodes CASSLIRPDGALQETQYF.

This chain joins TRBV5-1 and TRBJ2-2; D gene uncertain. Per the germline V gene, CDR1 is SGHRS and CDR2 is YFSETQ. The CDR3 sequence is 12 residues long. Trimming shortened V by 4 bases and J by 6 bases, and 7 bases separated the two germline ends. CDR3 in amino acids: CASSPPAGELFF. The CDR3 DNA follows: TGCGCCAGCAGCCCTCCGGCCGGGGAGCTGTTTTTT.

The rearrangement joins TRBV12-5 to TRBJ2-2, with 7 bases fitting TRBD2. V shed 3 bases and J 7 bases; nucleotides not matched to a gene: 11. This CDR3 contains 16 residues. Germline CDR1 is LGHNT and CDR2 is FRNRAP. CDR3 region: CASGLPGGHPVGELFF. In DNA form, the CDR3 reads TGTGCTAGTGGTTTACCGGGAGGCCATCCTGTCGGGGAGCTGTTTTTT. Complete variable domain (other parts from reference TRBV12-5 and TRBJ2-2): DARVTQTPRHKVTEMGQEVTMRCQPILGHNTVFWYRQTMMQGLELLAYFRNRAPLDDSGMPKDRFSAEMPDATLATLKIQPSEPRDSAVYFCASGLPGGHPVGELFFGEGSRLTVL.

The chain uses TRBV10-3 and TRBJ2-3; D perhaps matches TRBD1 (5 bases). The germline gives CDR1 ENHRY, CDR2 SYGVKD. Trimming stripped 2 bases from V and 0 bases from J, with 15 bases between. The CDR3 runs 17 residues. The DNA of the CDR3 is TGTGCCATCAGTGAGCCGATAGACAGACCTAGCACAGATACGCAGTATTTT. It codes for CAISEPIDRPSTDTQYF.

V usage is TRBV9 and J usage is TRBJ2-4, with D maybe TRBD2 (6 bases). The CDR3 is 17 residues long. Trimming left V 3 bases short and J 8 bases short, with 24 bases between. From germline, CDR1 is SGDLS and CDR2 YYNGEE. The DNA for the CDR3 is TGTGCCAGCAGCGCGAGCCCCGTAGTGGGGTCGGGGGACATTCAGTACTTC. Protein product: CASSASPVVGSGDIQYF.

Comment on this clone: Other DNA sequences within the sample encode an identical CDR3. The chain links TRBV6-5 to TRBJ2-1; D not certain. Per the germline V gene, CDR1 is MNHEY and CDR2 is SVGAGI. The length of the CDR3 is 13 residues. Trimming left V 5 bases short and J 4 bases short, with 9 bases between. DNA for the CDR3: TGTGCCAGCAGTCTGGACGGATACAATGAGCAGTTCTTC. This encodes CASSLDGYNEQFF.

V and J are TRBV6-1 and TRBJ1-1; D gene uncertain. Per the germline V gene, CDR1 is MNHNS and CDR2 is SASEGT. The CDR3 consists of 14 residues. Deletions cut 2 bases from V and 4 bases from J, with 11 bases between. The CDR3 region has the DNA TGTGCCAGCAGTGAAAAATTAGGCGGCACTGAAGCTTTCTTT. Its translation: CASSEKLGGTEAFF.

This clone was counted once. The chain is built from TRBV13 and TRBJ2-3; D gene ambiguous. Between the trimmed V and J ends, which lost 3 bases and 5 bases, there was a span of 6 bases. This CDR3 is 12 amino acids long. Germline V CDR1 and CDR2: PRHDT, FYEKMQ (reference sequence). The CDR3 reads CASSFVVDTQYF. The CDR3 region has the DNA TGTGCCAGCAGCTTTGTCGTAGATACGCAGTATTTT.

This clone was seen just once. This chain joins TRBV11-2 and TRBJ2-3; TRBD2 agrees at 10 bases. This CDR3 has 15 amino acids. CDR1 SGHAT and CDR2 FQNNGV come from the germline V gene. V was pared by 1 base and J by 11 bases, with 9 bases of the junction left unmatched. CDR3 in amino acids: CASSLAASSGSRQYF. The CDR3 nucleotides read TGTGCCAGCAGCTTAGCTGCGTCTAGCGGGAGTCGGCAGTATTTT.

As concerns this clone: One end of the junction varies from germline; a read error may be responsible. Other DNA sequences in this specimen translate into the identical CDR3. The genes are TRBV7-9 and TRBJ1-1; D perhaps matches TRBD1 (5 bases). This CDR3 has 15 residues. Per germline, CDR1 SEHNR and CDR2 FQNEAQ (reference sequence). The CDR3 sequence is CASSLVGGMNTEAFF. The CDR3, as DNA: TGTGCCAGCAGCTTAGTGGGGGGAATGAACACTGAGGCTTTCTTT.

The chain carries TRBV15 and TRBJ2-7; TRBD2 agrees at 8 bases. V shed 5 bases and J 1 base; nucleotides not matched to a gene: 4. Germline loops: CDR1 LNHNV, CDR2 YYDKDF (reference sequence). This CDR3 spans 14 amino acids. The CDR3 DNA follows: TGTGCCACCAGCCCCCGACTAGCGTCCTACGAGCAGTACTTC. It codes for CATSPRLASYEQYF.

This chain uses TRBV9 with TRBJ2-3; 9 bases align to TRBD1. Trimming at V came to 0 bases and at J to 5 bases, leaving 1 base not matched to a gene. Germline V gives CDR1 SGDLS, CDR2 YYNGEE. This CDR3 is built from 14 residues. The DNA for the CDR3 is TGTGCCAGCAGCGTAGAGGGACAGGGAGATACGCAGTATTTT. Its translation is CASSVEGQGDTQYF. Filled out from reference TRBV9 and TRBJ2-3, the complete variable domain reads DSGVTQTPKHLITATGQRVTLRCSPRSGDLSVYWYQQSLDQGLQFLIQYYNGEERAKGNILERFSAQQFPDLHSELNLSSLELGDSALYFCASSVEGQGDTQYFGPGTRLTVL.

Only one count was recorded for this clone. This rearrangement joins TRBV11-2 to TRBJ2-3, with TRBD2 identical over 7 bases. Germline V gene lookup returns CDR1 SGHAT and CDR2 FQNNGV. Germline trimming cut 1 base from V and 6 bases from J; bases unmatched to any gene: 16. The CDR3 length is 18 residues. CDR3 loop: CASSLAPLGWEGGDTQYF. The CDR3 DNA reads TGTGCCAGCAGCTTAGCTCCACTCGGGTGGGAGGGTGGTGATACGCAGTATTTT. The complete variable domain, with remaining parts taken from reference TRBV11-2 and TRBJ2-3, reads EAGVAQSPRYKIIEKRQSVAFWCNPISGHATLYWYQQILGQGPKLLIQFQNNGVVDDSQLPKDRFSAERLKGVDSTLKIQPAKLEDSAVYLCASSLAPLGWEGGDTQYFGPGTRLTVL.

This sequence joins TRBV13 and TRBJ2-3; 7 positions agree with TRBD1. Germline CDR1 and CDR2: PRHDT and FYEKMQ (reference sequence). This CDR3 comprises 15 residues. J was trimmed by 5 bases and V by 2 bases; bases with no gene match: 7. The CDR3 DNA reads TGTGCCAGCAGCTTACCGGGACAGCCGAGAGATACGCAGTATTTT. Its protein product is CASSLPGQPRDTQYF.

As for this clone: This specimen includes other DNA sequences encoding the same CDR3. The chain combines TRBV6-6 with TRBJ2-2, with D perhaps TRBD1 or TRBD2 (5 bases each). The length of the CDR3 is 13 residues. The V end lost 2 bases, the J end lost 7 bases, and 8 bases lay between the germline ends. Germline loops: CDR1 MNHNY, CDR2 SVGAGI (reference sequence). This CDR3 is CASSYEGSGELFF. The CDR3 DNA reads TGTGCCAGCAGTTACGAGGGGAGCGGGGAGCTGTTTTTT.

This chain joins TRBV11-2 and TRBJ1-2, with TRBD1 matching over 11 bases. The CDR3 contains 14 residues. The trim removed 5 bases at V and 6 bases at J, leaving 5 bases unmatched. CDR1 and CDR2 (germline): SGHAT, FQNNGV. The CDR3 spells CASSRGQGADGYTF. CDR3 DNA sequence: TGTGCCAGCAGCAGAGGACAGGGGGCTGATGGCTACACCTTC.

On this clone itself: The sample contains more than one DNA sequence encoding this CDR3. This chain connects TRBV2 to TRBJ1-5, with 9 bases fitting TRBD1. The junction had 4 bases not matched to a gene; V was cut back by 3 bases and J by 7 bases. This CDR3 is built from 14 residues. Germline values: CDR1 SNHLY, CDR2 FYNNEI. The CDR3 DNA reads as TGTGCCAGCAGTGAGGGACAGGGAGACCAGCCCCAGCATTTT. This gives the protein CASSEGQGDQPQHF.

V usage is TRBV14 and J usage is TRBJ2-1, with D possibly being TRBD2 (6 bases). The germline V and J ends were trimmed by 4 bases and 1 base, with 26 bases remaining between them. CDR3 size: 20 residues. Germline loops: CDR1 SGHDN, CDR2 FVKESK. The CDR3 DNA sequence: TGTGCCAGCAGCCTCAAGGCCGTAGGGAGTATCGGGGGTTCCTACAATGAGCAGTTCTTC. It is translated as CASSLKAVGSIGGSYNEQFF.

This chain uses TRBV27 with TRBJ1-2; D unclear. Germline-derived CDR1 and CDR2 are MNHEY and SMNVEV (reference sequence). This CDR3 comprises 13 residues. V lost 3 bases and J 5 bases, leaving 10 bases between the germline ends. The CDR3 nucleotides read TGTGCCAGCAGTTTTACCCCGGCGTATGGCTACACCTTC. Translated, it gives CASSFTPAYGYTF.

This chain links TRBV2 with TRBJ2-3; D gene ambiguous. The CDR3 has 14 amino acids. With 4 bases removed from V and 0 bases from J, the gap between germline ends came to 8 bases. CDR1 and CDR2 from the germline V gene are SNHLY and FYNNEI. CDR3 coding DNA: TGTGCCAGCAGTGGATACGCTAGCACAGATACGCAGTATTTT. Encoded protein: CASSGYASTDTQYF.

This chain connects TRBV7-9 to TRBJ2-5; TRBD1 matches 7 bases. CDR3 length: 16 residues. CDR1 is SEHNR and CDR2 is FQNEAQ in the germline V gene (reference sequence). V lost 5 bases to trimming and J lost 4 bases; unmatched junction nucleotides: 13. The CDR3 coding sequence is TGTGCCAGCAGCAAGAGTTCCCGGGACAGAGGAGAGACCCAGTACTTC. Translation gives CASSKSSRDRGETQYF.

This rearrangement joins TRBV28 to TRBJ2-7, with 7 positions matching TRBD2. This CDR3 spans 13 amino acids. Losses at the gene ends were 5 bases for V and 11 bases for J; bases not matched to a gene: 12. The germline V gene has CDR1 MDHEN and CDR2 SYDVKM. The CDR3 DNA follows: TGTGCCAGCAGTCCTCTGACTAGCCTTTATGAGTACTTC. It is translated as CASSPLTSLYEYF.

Turning to this clone: Additional DNA sequences in this sample encode the identical CDR3. The V gene is TRBV5-6, the J gene TRBJ2-2; the D is unclear. Germline V gene sequence: CDR1 SGHDT, CDR2 YYEEEE. There are 12 residues in the CDR3. With 0 bases removed from V and 6 bases from J, the gap between germline ends came to 3 bases. CDR3 region: CASSLAPGELFF. CDR3 coding DNA: TGTGCCAGCAGCTTGGCCCCCGGGGAGCTGTTTTTT. Full variable domain (rest looked up from reference TRBV5-6 and TRBJ2-2): DAGVTQSPTHLIKTRGQQVTLRCSPKSGHDTVSWYQQALGQGPQFIFQYYEEEERQRGNFPDRFSGHQFPNYSSELNVNALLLGDSALYLCASSLAPGELFFGEGSRLTVL.